The clone carrying this T cell receptor beta chain came up a few times. The antigen remains undetermined. The CDR3 has 13 residues. CDR1 is SQVTM and CDR2 is ANQGSEA in the germline V gene. Trimming removed 3 bases from V and 7 bases from J, with 12 bases in between. Described treatment: oral pan-JAK inhibitor, 5-10 mg twice daily. Cell sorting was applied to PBMCs, and CD4+ and CD8+ T cells were collected. This entry belongs to a study of CD8+ T cells in alopecia areata. Following extraction, RNA underwent reverse transcription to cDNA, which served as the sequencing template. Data came from immunoSEQ multiplex PCR; TCRdb stores just in-frame clones and leaves some out. Of 110,000 or so clones in the sample, around three fifths were seen once. Broader study findings: Only one nonresponder was present, which leaves the link between baseline CD8+ expansion and response uncertain.

The chain links TRBV29-1 to TRBJ1-4; D is possibly TRBD1 (5 bases). The source is a human donor with alopecia areata. The starting material was CD4+ T cells sorted from blood, obtained at week 24, from a patient treated with tofacitinib. The CDR3, as DNA: TGCAGCGTTGATTCTGGGGCAAGTGAAAAACTGTTTTTT. As protein: CSVDSGASEKLFF.